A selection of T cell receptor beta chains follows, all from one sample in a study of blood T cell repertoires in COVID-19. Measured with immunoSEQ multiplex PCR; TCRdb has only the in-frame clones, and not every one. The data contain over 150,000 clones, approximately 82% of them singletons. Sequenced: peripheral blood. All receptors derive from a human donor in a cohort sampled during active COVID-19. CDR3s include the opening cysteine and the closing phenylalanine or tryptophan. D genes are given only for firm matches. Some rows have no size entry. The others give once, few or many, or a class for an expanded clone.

cdr3_aa: CASSLSQGATTEAFF; cdr3_nt: TGTGCCAGCAGTTTAAGTCAGGGGGCGACCACTGAAGCTTTCTTT; v_call: TRBV28; clone_size: once; j_call: TRBJ1-1; d_call: TRBD1
cdr3_aa: CASSLPDSIYF; cdr3_nt: TGTGCCAGCTCACTGCCGGACAGCATATATTTT; v_call: TRBV18; clone_size: NA; j_call: TRBJ1-3; d_call: NA
cdr3_aa: CASSLGTGHGYTF; cdr3_nt: TGCGCCAGCAGCTTGGGGACAGGCCATGGCTACACCTTC; v_call: TRBV5-1; clone_size: NA; j_call: TRBJ1-2; d_call: TRBD1
cdr3_aa: CASSSGTGHFFPYF; cdr3_nt: TGTGCCAGCAGTTCGGGGACAGGGCACTTCTTTCCGTACTTC; v_call: TRBV27; clone_size: NA; j_call: TRBJ2-5; d_call: TRBD1
cdr3_aa: CSAEGGFLYF; cdr3_nt: TGCAGTGCGGAGGGGGGGTTTCTGTATTTT; v_call: TRBV20-1; clone_size: once; j_call: TRBJ2-3; d_call: NA
cdr3_aa: CASSQVRSGRSEQYF; cdr3_nt: TGTGCCAGCAGCCAAGTTAGAAGCGGGAGGAGCGAGCAGTACTTC; v_call: TRBV3-1/TRBV3-2; clone_size: NA; j_call: TRBJ2-7; d_call: TRBD2
cdr3_aa: CASSSRTPDGYTF; cdr3_nt: TGTGCCAGCAGTTCTCGGACTCCAGATGGCTACACCTTC; v_call: TRBV28; clone_size: NA; j_call: TRBJ1-2; d_call: NA
cdr3_aa: CASSLLQGYGYTF; cdr3_nt: TGTGCCAGCAGTTTATTACAGGGGTATGGCTACACCTTC; v_call: TRBV27; clone_size: NA; j_call: TRBJ1-2; d_call: TRBD1
cdr3_aa: CASSATGTGMYGYTF; cdr3_nt: TGTGCCAGCAGCGCGACCGGGACAGGAATGTATGGCTACACCTTC; v_call: TRBV9; clone_size: NA; j_call: TRBJ1-2; d_call: TRBD1
cdr3_aa: CASSLAPSGVGNFYNEQFF; cdr3_nt: TGTGCCAGCAGTTTGGCCCCATCGGGCGTCGGGAACTTTTACAATGAGCAGTTCTTC; v_call: TRBV27; clone_size: once; j_call: TRBJ2-1; d_call: NA
cdr3_aa: CASSLVQQKGMDTQYF; cdr3_nt: TGTGCCAGCTCACTAGTCCAACAGAAAGGTATGGATACGCAGTATTTT; v_call: TRBV18; clone_size: NA; j_call: TRBJ2-3; d_call: NA
cdr3_aa: CASSYRTSGSYEQYF; cdr3_nt: TGTGCCAGCAGTTACCGGACTAGCGGGAGTTACGAGCAGTACTTC; v_call: TRBV6-2/TRBV6-3; clone_size: NA; j_call: TRBJ2-7; d_call: TRBD2
cdr3_aa: CASSQVSGRNYNEQFF; cdr3_nt: TGTGCCAGCAGCCAAGTTAGCGGGAGGAACTACAATGAGCAGTTCTTC; v_call: TRBV7-9; clone_size: NA; j_call: TRBJ2-1; d_call: TRBD2
cdr3_aa: CASSLLNRHPFNNEQFF; cdr3_nt: TGTGCCAGCAGTTTATTAAACAGGCACCCTTTTAACAATGAGCAGTTCTTC; v_call: TRBV28; clone_size: NA; j_call: TRBJ2-1; d_call: NA
cdr3_aa: CASSLSESPRYEQYF; cdr3_nt: TGCGCCAGCAGCTTGTCCGAGAGTCCTCGGTACGAGCAGTACTTC; v_call: TRBV5-1; clone_size: NA; j_call: TRBJ2-7; d_call: NA
cdr3_aa: CASSMGLAGTYNEQFF; cdr3_nt: TGTGCCAGTAGTATGGGGTTAGCGGGAACCTACAATGAGCAGTTCTTC; v_call: TRBV19; clone_size: NA; j_call: TRBJ2-1; d_call: TRBD2
cdr3_aa: CASSPPSGNEQFF; cdr3_nt: TGTGCCAGCTCCCCGCCTTCGGGCAATGAGCAGTTCTTC; v_call: TRBV18; clone_size: few; j_call: TRBJ2-1; d_call: NA
cdr3_aa: CASSFGQGPYEQYF; cdr3_nt: TGTGCCAGCAGCTTCGGACAGGGCCCCTACGAGCAGTACTTC; v_call: TRBV7-9; clone_size: NA; j_call: TRBJ2-7; d_call: TRBD1
cdr3_aa: CASSLGGFDIQYF; cdr3_nt: TGTGCCAGCAGCTTGGGAGGGTTTGACATTCAGTACTTC; v_call: TRBV5-5; clone_size: NA; j_call: TRBJ2-4; d_call: NA
cdr3_aa: CASSLRFSGANVLTF; cdr3_nt: TGTGCCAGCAGCCTCAGATTTTCTGGGGCCAACGTCCTGACTTTC; v_call: TRBV28; clone_size: NA; j_call: TRBJ2-6; d_call: NA